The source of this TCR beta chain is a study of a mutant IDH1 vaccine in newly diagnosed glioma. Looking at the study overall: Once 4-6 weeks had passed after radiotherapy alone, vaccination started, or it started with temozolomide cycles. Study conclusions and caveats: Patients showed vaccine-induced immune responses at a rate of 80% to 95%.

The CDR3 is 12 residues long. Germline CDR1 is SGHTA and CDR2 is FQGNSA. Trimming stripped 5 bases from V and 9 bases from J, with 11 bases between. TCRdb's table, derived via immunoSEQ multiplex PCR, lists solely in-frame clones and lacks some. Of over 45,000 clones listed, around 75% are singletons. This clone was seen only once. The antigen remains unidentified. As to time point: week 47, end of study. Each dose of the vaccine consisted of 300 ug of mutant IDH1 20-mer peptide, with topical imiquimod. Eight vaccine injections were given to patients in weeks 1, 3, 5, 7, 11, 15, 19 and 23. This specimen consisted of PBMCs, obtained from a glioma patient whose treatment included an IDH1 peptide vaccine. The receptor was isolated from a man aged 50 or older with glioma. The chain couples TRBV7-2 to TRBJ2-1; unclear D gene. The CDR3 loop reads CASSPGQFEQFF. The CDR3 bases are TGTGCCAGCAGCCCGGGCCAGTTTGAGCAGTTCTTC.